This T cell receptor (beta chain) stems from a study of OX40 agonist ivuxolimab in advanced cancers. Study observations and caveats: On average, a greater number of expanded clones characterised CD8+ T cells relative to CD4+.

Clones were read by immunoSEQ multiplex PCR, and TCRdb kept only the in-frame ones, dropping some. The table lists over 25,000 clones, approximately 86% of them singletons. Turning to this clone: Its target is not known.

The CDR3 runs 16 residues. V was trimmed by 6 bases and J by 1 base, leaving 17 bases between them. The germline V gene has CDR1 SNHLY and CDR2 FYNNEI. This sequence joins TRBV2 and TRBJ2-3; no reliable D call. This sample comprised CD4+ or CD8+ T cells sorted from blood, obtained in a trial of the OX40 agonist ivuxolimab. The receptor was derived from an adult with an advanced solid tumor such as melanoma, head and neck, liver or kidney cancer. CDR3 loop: CASSALSVLGTDTQYF. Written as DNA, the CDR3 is TGTGCCAGCAGCGCCCTATCAGTTTTGGGCACAGATACGCAGTATTTT.